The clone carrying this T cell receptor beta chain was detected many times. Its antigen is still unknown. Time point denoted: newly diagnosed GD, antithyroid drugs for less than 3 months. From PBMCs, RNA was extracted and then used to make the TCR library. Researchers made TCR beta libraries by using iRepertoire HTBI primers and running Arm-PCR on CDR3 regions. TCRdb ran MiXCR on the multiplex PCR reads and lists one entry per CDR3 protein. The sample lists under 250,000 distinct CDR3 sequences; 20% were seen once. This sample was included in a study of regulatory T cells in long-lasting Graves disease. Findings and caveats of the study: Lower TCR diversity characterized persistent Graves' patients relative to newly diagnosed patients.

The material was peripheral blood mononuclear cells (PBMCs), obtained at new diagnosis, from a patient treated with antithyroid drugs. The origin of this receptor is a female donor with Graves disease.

The CDR3 is CSVVSPGETQYF. In DNA, the CDR3 is TGCAGCGTTGTATCACCTGGGGAGACCCAGTACTTC. V is TRBV29-1 and J is TRBJ2-5, with D hard to call. The length of the CDR3 is 12 residues. Trimming removed 4 bases from V and 5 bases from J, with 11 bases in between. The V gene's germline CDR1 is SQVTM and CDR2 ANQGSEA.